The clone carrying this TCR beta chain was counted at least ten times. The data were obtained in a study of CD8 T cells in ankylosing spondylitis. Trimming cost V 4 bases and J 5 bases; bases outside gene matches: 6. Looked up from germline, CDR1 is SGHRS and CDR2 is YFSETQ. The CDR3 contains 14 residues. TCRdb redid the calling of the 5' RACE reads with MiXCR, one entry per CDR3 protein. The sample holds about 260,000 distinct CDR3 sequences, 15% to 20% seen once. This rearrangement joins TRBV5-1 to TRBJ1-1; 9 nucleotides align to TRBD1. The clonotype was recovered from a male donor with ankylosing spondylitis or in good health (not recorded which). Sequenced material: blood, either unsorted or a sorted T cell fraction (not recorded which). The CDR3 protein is CASSPQGAGTEAFF. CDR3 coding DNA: TGCGCCAGCAGCCCACAGGGGGCAGGAACTGAAGCTTTCTTT.